Sequencing of this T cell receptor (beta chain) was carried out in a study of identical twins. This clonotype showed up many times. TCRdb redid the calling of the 5' RACE reads with MiXCR, one entry per CDR3 protein. The sample lists more than 650,000 distinct CDR3 sequences; around 6% were seen once. Per germline, CDR1 SGHRS and CDR2 YFSETQ. V lost 0 bases and J 1 base, leaving 11 bases between the germline ends. This CDR3 has 16 residues. The source material was naive T cells sorted from blood. This chain joins TRBV5-1 and TRBJ2-1; D may correspond to TRBD1 or TRBD2 (6 bases each). The sequence derives from a man aged 18 to 30 in good health. Here the CDR3 DNA reads TGCGCCAGCAGCTTGGGCCAGGGGACTTCCTACAATGAGCAGTTCTTC. This sequence encodes CASSLGQGTSYNEQFF.